Reported below is one T cell receptor beta chain. This clone showed up just once. Its antigen is unknown. There are no base qualities to consult, and no much larger clone falls within one base. The cohort comprised some 700 healthy bone marrow donors. At the time of sampling, all cohort members were nominally healthy, though unrecorded immune exposures were likely present. The donor tested CMV seronegative, placing the donor among the 350 to 400 seronegative members of the cohort. A peripheral blood sample was provided by each donor, and peripheral blood mononuclear cells were used for TCR beta sequencing. Genomic DNA was extracted from the blood cell samples with the Qiagen DNeasy Blood Extraction Kit. This sample is drawn from a study of cytomegalovirus exposure and HLA in healthy donors (dated by TCRdb to the late 2010s). Looking at the study overall: In an earlier analysis of approximately 640 of the donors, under 300 Gb of sequence data and some 100 million unique TCR beta sequences from 180 million or so T cells were reported. Using immunosequencing, the study profiled T cell repertoires from roughly 650 subjects and related those repertoires to cytomegalovirus serostatus. In a later genetic analysis, genome-wide SNP genotypes for about 60% of the 666 donors were used, and that subset was treated as a discovery cohort. Across 398 genotyped donors of the cohort, an average of approximately 220,000 unique TCR beta nucleotide sequences per donor were sequenced, and around 20% of those sequences were non-productive. An early release that covered several hundred HLA-typed donors contained about 300 gigabases of sequencing data and tens of millions of unique TCR sequences. Donor age, sex, ethnicity and CMV serostatus were compiled alongside the repertoire data. Roughly five DR-DQ haplotypes were handled as single units for association and clustering because linkage in the cohort was strong. Of the roughly 410 genotyped donors, 70% to 90% were placed in the genetic ancestry cluster associated with self-reported Caucasian donors. High-throughput TCR immunosequencing, statistical association of individual TCRs with disease status, and machine learning were combined to predict cytomegalovirus infection status. The study aimed to test whether signatures of past pathogen exposure could be identified by cataloging public T cell receptors. Both class I and class II loci were covered by HLA typing, at four-digit resolution. To decide whether each TCR beta V gene segment behaved as functional or pseudogenic, an earlier analysis of fewer than 750 of the donors relied on high-throughput TCR beta sequencing. The number of typed donors differed by locus: 629-630 for A, B, C, DRB1 and DQB1; some 500 for DQA1; roughly 600 for DPA1; and some 450 for DPB1. Rather than drawing on any new phenotypic data, the later analysis identified candidate immune exposures from TCR beta sequences and the way those sequences occurred across donors. A later analysis re-examined previously published TCR beta repertoires from more than 550 donors and added high-resolution HLA genotyping to investigate patterns of TCR occurrence. All discovery cohort repertoires had been generated using a single sequencing platform. Along with the approximately 650-subject first cohort, a separate validation cohort of 120 different subjects was used.

The full study reports these points: The study gave a list of some 150 TCR beta chains associated with cytomegalovirus. A further reported finding was that TCR beta sequences accurately predicted the HLA-A and HLA-B alleles for most subjects in the first cohort. Most TCR sequences were observed very rarely across donors, whereas some public TCRs were present in many individuals. A later analysis associated around 16,000 TCR beta sequences with specific HLA alleles at a false discovery rate of 0.05. The authors suggested that the approach could potentially be generalized to other disease states and immunological phenotypes. When HLA alleles, especially DR and DQ, strongly co-occurred, TCR associations were difficult to assign to individual alleles. Some IMGT-functional V segments, including TRBV6-2 and TRBV6-3, could not be distinguished by the 87-base-pair reads and were therefore excluded. Around 16 rarely observed V segments, including chromosome 9 orphons, were excluded from the earlier analysis of 550 to 700 of the donors because counts were too low. V-gene and J-gene trimming of TCR beta chains was associated with a missense DCLRE1C variant in a later genetic analysis, and the association was replicated in an independent cohort. According to a later analysis, TCR association rates differed among HLA loci, with DRB1 alleles showing the most associated TCRs and HLA-C alleles showing the fewest. According to a later analysis, parvovirus B19, influenza, CMV and Epstein-Barr virus appeared linked to several top co-occurrence clusters. Only TCR beta chains were sequenced in this cohort, and the absence of alpha or paired-chain data limited detectable features. The only immune exposure information available for the cohort was CMV serostatus. Correlated functional status among segregating V segments might be attributable to linkage disequilibrium, but an unknown experimental factor could not be ruled out. A later genetic analysis reported fewer N-insertions in productive TCRs among donors in an Asian-associated ancestry cluster than the approximately 700-donor mean. In vitro tests confirmed that a few of the cytomegalovirus-associated TCR beta chains recognize cytomegalovirus antigens. Cytomegalovirus status was reported to be diagnosed by the classifier with high specificity and sensitivity in both the original and validation cohorts. In an earlier analysis of approximately 590 of the donors, most TCR beta V segments appeared in productive rearrangements about 90% or about 30% of the time, broadly matching IMGT annotations. A later analysis found that HLA-associated TCR beta chains were more clonally expanded and had lower generation probabilities than equally common non-associated chains. A group of highly shared sequence variants was considered likely to be a technical artifact of the sequencing pipeline. According to a later analysis, most CMV-associated TCR beta chains appeared to be HLA-restricted, and the HLA associations seemed to be driven largely by CMV exposure. Because HLA typing was missing for some donors at each locus, association tests included only the typed subset. Roughly uniform sequencing depth across donors was assumed in presence/absence analyses, although this assumption may not hold.

Library generation was performed with the immunoSEQ multiplex PCR assay. A mixture of 60 forward primers for TCR Vbeta segments and 13 reverse primers for TCR Jbeta segments was used in the multiplex PCR. The CDR3 region of rearranged TCR beta genes was amplified from genomic DNA with a multiplex PCR assay. The amplified TCR beta libraries were sequenced on the Illumina HiSeq System as 87-base-pair reads. For the original study's pipeline: A later analysis counted about 80 million unique TCR beta chains across the roughly 700 repertoires, and roughly 11 million of these chains were shared by at least two donors. Raw reads were error-corrected and collapsed into unique sequences by a nearest-neighbor algorithm in which closely related sequences were merged to remove PCR and sequencing errors. V, D and J gene segments were assigned by aligning CDR3 sequences to IMGT reference sequences. For a sequence to be retained, at least a six-nucleotide match to both a V gene segment and a J gene segment was required. Rearrangements were called productive when the CDR3 lacked stop codons and stayed in frame with V and J; all others were non-productive. CDR3 was defined by IMGT convention, running from the second conserved V-encoded cysteine to the conserved J-encoded phenylalanine. The earlier analysis of more than 450 of the donors excluded sequences that lacked an unambiguous match to a single V gene segment. In an earlier analysis of 587 of the donors, a V segment was called functional when productive rearrangements were above 56.7%, and segregating when the standard deviation between donors exceeded 5%. A statistical classification framework was developed to diagnose cytomegalovirus status using the catalog of TCR beta chain sequences. V and J gene assignment, in a later analysis, came from comparing TCR nucleotide sequences with IMGT/GENE-DB human TR gene sequences. Using the TCRdist pipeline, a later analysis assigned CDR3 sequences along with most-parsimonious VDJ recombination scenarios. In a later analysis, each TCR beta chain was defined by its CDR3 amino acid sequence together with its V-gene family, and reads without a unique V-gene family were excluded. To address suspected cross-contamination and a sequencing artifact, a later analysis removed around 590 highly shared, low-generation-probability nucleotide sequences. For each public chain, a later analysis derived a clonal expansion index from normalized ranks of inferred template counts within each repertoire. Generation probabilities in a later analysis came from a VDJ recombination model fitted to out-of-frame rearrangements, and those results were checked against IGoR. Hypergeometric tests were used in a later analysis to score TCR-TCR, TCR-HLA and TCR-CMV co-occurrence, with a repertoire-size bias correction applied to the TCR pairs. False discovery rates were estimated in a later analysis by permuting HLA or CMV assignments 20 times. A later analysis grouped co-occurring TCRs with DBSCAN, adding TCRdist sequence similarity when clustering within HLA-allele-positive subsets. Co-occurrence clustering excluded repertoires with fewer than 30,000 or more than 120,000 public chains, plus five with anomalous nucleotide sharing. TCRdb holds this immuneACCESS table with in-frame rearrangements only. Some clones are missing; in checked studies, unresolved V genes explain under half, and the rest has no known cause. The DNA was the basis for D and trimming; V, J and clone size are from that table. The sample table holds 160,000 or so clones, of which around 81% were seen once. Jointly, the top ten make up 13% of the sample.

The CDR3, from cysteine to phenylalanine, totals 17 residues. Only CDR3 DNA is held: 51 bases, read in frame from base 1. CDR1 and CDR2, per the germline V gene (reference sequence), are SEHNR and FQNEAQ. V loses 7 bases at its end and J loses 2 bases; junction bases beyond the gene matches: 10. The sequence was obtained from a woman aged 45 to 65 in good health and CMV-seronegative. The sequencing input was PBMCs. The rearrangement combines TRBV7-9 with TRBJ2-3; 12 of the junction bases match TRBD2. The DNA sequence reads TGTGCCAGCAACTCTCCAACTAGCGGGGGGTCCACAGATACGCAGTATTTT. This codes for CASNSPTSGGSTDTQYF.